This T cell receptor (beta chain) was sequenced during a study of T cells after yellow fever vaccination. General observations from the study: Contaminants from the bulk population, in the form of abundant clonotypes, could be found in FACS-sorted repertoires.

CDR3 length: 13 amino acids. V gave up 3 bases and J gave up 3 bases, with 7 bases separating them. Germline values: CDR1 SGHTA, CDR2 FQGTGA. This clonotype has ten or more counts. As yet, its antigen is unknown. They built TCR cDNA with 5'RACE template switching, a step that put in a universal primer site and UMIs. TCRdb redid the calling of the 5' RACE reads with MiXCR, one entry per CDR3 protein. The sample records 300,000 to 350,000 distinct CDR3 sequences, roughly 10% being singletons. The material was CD4+ T cells sorted from PBMCs, obtained 45 days after the yellow fever booster vaccination. The rearrangement uses TRBV7-3 and TRBJ2-3; D is unresolved. This receptor was obtained from a man aged 18 to 30 who received the YFV17D yellow fever vaccine. The CDR3 sequence is CASSFKGTDTQYF. CDR3 nucleotides: TGTGCCAGCAGCTTTAAAGGAACAGATACGCAGTATTTT.